Presented here are 22 T cell receptor beta chains from one specimen sequenced in a study of CD8+ T cells in alopecia areata. TCR sequencing used cDNA made by reverse transcription of extracted RNA. Assay used: immunoSEQ multiplex PCR; TCRdb lists only in-frame clones, some missing. The sample lists 150,000 to 200,000 clones, approximately 50% occurring once. Treatment of the sample: oral pan-JAK inhibitor, 5-10 mg twice daily. The specimen was CD8+ T cells sorted from blood, collected at roughly week 53, from a patient treated with tofacitinib. The origin of the receptors is a human donor with alopecia areata.

The rearrangement joins TRBV7-9 to TRBJ2-7, with D tentatively TRBD1 or TRBD2 (5 bases each). CDR1 is SEHNR and CDR2 is FQNEAQ in the germline V gene (reference sequence). CDR3 length: 13 amino acids. V lost 2 bases and J lost 5, with 10 bases in between. The CDR3 DNA reads TGTGCCAGCAGCTTATCGAGGGACCACGAGCAGTACTTC. Translated: CASSLSRDHEQYF.

The sample holds a few counts of this clone. The V and J genes are TRBV5-6 and TRBJ2-2; no definite D call. V was trimmed by 1 base and J by 5 bases, leaving 12 bases between them. Looked up from germline, CDR1 is SGHDT and CDR2 is YYEEEE. The CDR3 has 15 residues. The CDR3 loop reads CASSLFSGSTGELFF. The CDR3 bases are TGTGCCAGCAGCTTGTTTTCCGGGTCGACCGGGGAGCTGTTTTTT.

The chain carries TRBV7-9 and TRBJ2-7, with D maybe TRBD1 (5 bases). Trimming cost V 10 bases and J 7 bases, with 20 bases left between them. The CDR3 length is 13 residues. The germline CDR1 and CDR2 sequences are SEHNR and FQNEAQ (reference sequence). CDR3 amino acids: CATDDSDKFEQYF. CDR3 nucleotides: TGTGCCACCGACGACAGCGACAAATTTGAGCAGTACTTC.

The chain is built from TRBV7-2 and TRBJ1-5; 8 bases are a match to TRBD1. The trim removed 5 bases at V and 4 bases at J, leaving 1 base unmatched. The CDR3 has 13 residues. CDR1 and CDR2 from the germline V gene are SGHTA and FQGNSA. The CDR3 DNA sequence: TGTGCCAGCAGCCGGACAGGGAATCAGCCCCAGCATTTT. Its protein is CASSRTGNQPQHF.

This clone was recorded a few times. This chain uses TRBV5-1 with TRBJ2-1, with 10 bases that match TRBD2. CDR3 length: 17 residues. With 4 bases clipped from V and 0 bases from J, the junction kept 7 bases outside the gene matches. Germline V CDR1 and CDR2: SGHRS, YFSETQ. CDR3 protein: CASSVSSGGLSYNEQFF. CDR3 coding DNA: TGCGCCAGCAGCGTTTCTAGCGGGGGCCTCTCCTACAATGAGCAGTTCTTC.

This clone was seen only a few times. The rearrangement links TRBV29-1 to TRBJ2-2, with TRBD1 matching over 7 bases. V shed 4 bases and J 4 bases; nucleotides not matched to a gene: 3. Germline CDR1 is SQVTM and CDR2 is ANQGSEA. The CDR3 consists of 13 residues. CDR3 nucleotide sequence: TGCAGCGTTGTAGGGGGCAGCACCGGGGAGCTGTTTTTT. This encodes CSVVGGSTGELFF.

This clone was detected only once. The chain combines TRBV11-2 with TRBJ1-2; TRBD1 aligns across 7 bases. CDR3 length: 12 residues. CDR1 and CDR2 from the germline V gene are SGHAT and FQNNGV. Unmatched junction bases numbered 9, after V lost 5 bases and J lost 12 bases. In DNA, the CDR3 is TGTGCCAGCAGCCGAGGGACAGCTCCTCACACCTTC. Its translation is CASSRGTAPHTF.

The chain has TRBV23-1 and TRBJ1-5; TRBD1 aligns across 10 bases. TRBV23-1 has ORF status, its function being uncertain. There are 19 residues in the CDR3. The junction had 10 bases not matched to a gene; V was cut back by 0 bases and J by 2 bases. CDR3 DNA: TGCGCCAGCAGTCAATCGGGGACAGGGGATCCATGCGGCAATCAGCCCCAGCATTTT. It yields the protein CASSQSGTGDPCGNQPQHF.

This clone has only a few counts. The rearrangement uses TRBV7-3 and TRBJ2-7; possible D gene TRBD1, 6 bases. The CDR3 loop spans 15 amino acids. V lost 6 bases to trimming and J lost 0 bases, with 15 bases between them. Germline CDR1 and CDR2: SGHTA and FQGTGA. The CDR3 DNA reads as TGTGCCAGCAGTTTAGAAAGGGACAACTCCTACGAGCAGTACTTC. Translation: CASSLERDNSYEQYF.

The genes are TRBV7-9 and TRBJ1-1, with D possibly being TRBD1 (5 bases). V shed 7 bases and J shed 8 bases, with 14 bases lying between them. This CDR3 region has 12 residues. Germline V CDR1 and CDR2: SEHNR, FQNEAQ (reference sequence). Here the CDR3 reads CASTGLQAEAFF. CDR3 nucleotides: TGTGCCAGCACGGGACTCCAGGCCGAAGCTTTCTTT.

This clone was recorded a few times. The chain has TRBV29-1 and TRBJ1-2, with a weak D call TRBD1 (5 bases). The CDR3 sequence is 13 residues long. Germline V CDR1 and CDR2: SQVTM, ANQGSEA. Trimming stripped 6 bases from V and 0 bases from J, with 11 bases between. In nucleotides, the CDR3 is TGCAGCGTGGGAACAGGCACTAACTATGGCTACACCTTC. Its protein product is CSVGTGTNYGYTF.

J is TRBJ1-1 and V is TRBV6-6, with D hard to call. CDR3 length: 11 residues. The germline gives CDR1 MNHNY, CDR2 SVGAGI (reference sequence). V gave up 2 bases and J gave up 9 bases, with 7 bases separating them. In DNA, the CDR3 is TGTGCCAGCAGTTACATGAATCAAGCTTTCTTT. This translates into CASSYMNQAFF.

This clone was observed a handful of times. J is TRBJ2-1 and V is TRBV9; 10 bases are a match to TRBD2. Germline values: CDR1 SGDLS, CDR2 YYNGEE. The CDR3 spans 13 residues. The J segment lost 14 bases and the V segment lost 0 bases, leaving 5 bases of the junction unmatched. This CDR3 is CASSVDLAGAKFF. The CDR3 bases are TGTGCCAGCAGCGTAGATCTAGCGGGGGCCAAGTTCTTC.

The V call is TRBV7-9, the J call TRBJ2-5; 11 nucleotides align to TRBD1. The end of the DNA fits TRBJ2-7 better, so the J call may be wrong. Germline CDR1 SEHNR, CDR2 FQNEAQ (reference sequence). The CDR3 consists of 14 residues. The CDR3 region is CASSYGTGGYEQYF. DNA of the CDR3: TGTGCCAGCAGCTACGGGACAGGGGGCTACGAGCAGTACTTC.

V gene TRBV7-9 combines with J gene TRBJ1-1; D not resolved. V lost 1 base to trimming and J lost 1 base, with 4 bases between them. The germline CDR1 and CDR2 sequences are SEHNR and FQNEAQ (reference sequence). This CDR3 spans 13 amino acids. Here the CDR3 DNA reads TGTGCCAGCAGCTTAGTTGAGAACACTGAAGCTTTCTTT. Translated, it gives CASSLVENTEAFF.

This clone was seen more than once but under ten times. This chain uses TRBV14 with TRBJ2-2, with D perhaps TRBD1 (5 bases). The CDR3 has 15 amino acids. Germline V gene sequence: CDR1 SGHDN, CDR2 FVKESK. V gave up 3 bases and J gave up 5 bases, with 13 bases separating them. CDR3 bases: TGTGCCAGCAGCCATTTGACAGTGGAAACCGGGGAGCTGTTTTTT. Encoded protein: CASSHLTVETGELFF.

This clone was picked up a small number of times. V and J are TRBV11-2 and TRBJ1-2; D is unclear. The CDR3 is 15 amino acids. The germline CDR1 and CDR2 sequences are SGHAT and FQNNGV. The V end was cut by 5 bases, the J end by 1 base, with 14 bases between. The CDR3 bases are TGTGCCAGCAGCCTACTTTTACGGGATAACTATGGCTACACCTTC. Protein sequence: CASSLLLRDNYGYTF.

In its sample, this clone was seen a few times. V is TRBV27 and J is TRBJ2-5, with D possibly being TRBD1 or TRBD2 (5 bases each). CDR1 and CDR2 (germline): MNHEY, SMNVEV (reference sequence). V was clipped by 5 bases and J by 9 bases, with 25 bases between them. The CDR3 covers 16 residues. The CDR3 reads CASSPSPGTGVVAQYF. As DNA, the CDR3 is TGTGCCAGCAGTCCCTCCCCCGGGACCGGAGTGGTGGCCCAGTACTTC.

The chain joins TRBV5-4 to TRBJ2-7, with a weak D call TRBD1 (5 bases). Trimming cost V 4 bases and J 0 bases, with 8 bases left between them. Germline V lookup: CDR1 SGHNT, CDR2 YYREEE (reference sequence). The CDR3 covers 13 residues. The CDR3 coding sequence is TGTGCCAGCAGCCCGGACACCTCCTACGAGCAGTACTTC. Translating it yields CASSPDTSYEQYF. Drawing the rest from reference TRBV5-4 and TRBJ2-7, the complete variable domain is ETGVTQSPTHLIKTRGQQVTLRCSSQSGHNTVSWYQQALGQGPQFIFQYYREEENGRGNFPPRFSGLQFPNYSSELNVNALELDDSALYLCASSPDTSYEQYFGPGTRLTVT.

This rearrangement joins TRBV13 to TRBJ2-6; D call uncertain. The CDR3 length is 16 residues. The germline V gene encodes CDR1 PRHDT and CDR2 FYEKMQ (reference sequence). The V end was cut by 4 bases, the J end by 0 bases, with 10 bases between. In nucleotides, the CDR3 is TGTGCCAGCAGCTCATTCGGTACCTCTGGGGCCAACGTCCTGACTTTC. It yields the protein CASSSFGTSGANVLTF.

The rearrangement joins TRBV29-1 to TRBJ1-2; unclear D gene. The CDR3 sequence is 13 residues long. The germline CDR1 and CDR2 sequences are SQVTM and ANQGSEA. Trimming took off 3 bases at V and 1 base at J, with 9 bases between the two ends. In DNA form, the CDR3 reads TGCAGCGTTGATTTAGCGGATAACTATGGCTACACCTTC. Protein sequence: CSVDLADNYGYTF.

This chain connects TRBV6-6 to TRBJ2-2; no clear D gene. Per the germline V gene, CDR1 is MNHNY and CDR2 is SVGAGI (reference sequence). Between the trimmed V and J ends, which lost 0 bases and 7 bases, there was a span of 6 bases. The CDR3 is 13 residues long. CDR3 nucleotide sequence: TGTGCCAGCAGTTACTCGTCCGACGGGGAGCTGTTTTTT. Amino acids: CASSYSSDGELFF.